This T cell receptor (beta chain) was sequenced in a study of T cell repertoires in cytomegalovirus infection. Study as a whole: Recently identified HLA-C-restricted CMV epitopes were used, and well-studied HLA-B-restricted CMV epitopes were used as well. The public TCR beta signatures pointed to both CMV infection and matching HLA type.

A single record per CDR3 protein comes from TCRdb applying MiXCR to the reads. The repertoire holds about 570,000 distinct CDR3 sequences, with roughly 42% as singletons. This clonotype occurred a few times. Its antigen is not identified. Study results and limitations: Summed frequency of shared TCR beta families picked out CMV carriers who also had the relevant HLA. Across the ex vivo response, the dominant clonotypes were HLA-C-restricted CMV-specific TCR beta clonotypes.

The ends were cut back, 2 bases at V and 3 bases at J, with 14 bases in the middle. Per the germline V gene, CDR1 is SGHTA and CDR2 is FQGNSA. The length of the CDR3 is 15 residues. The TCR comes from a human donor in good health (CMV status not recorded). Some clones in this sample may be carry-over from other donors' samples. Here the sequenced sample was cultured PBMCs, taken from culture after CMV antigen stimulation. The J gene is TRBJ2-7, the V gene TRBV7-2; D is possibly TRBD1 (6 bases). CDR3 amino acids: CASSLSTGQNYEQYF. In DNA, the CDR3 is TGTGCCAGCAGCTTATCGACAGGACAGAACTACGAGCAGTACTTC.